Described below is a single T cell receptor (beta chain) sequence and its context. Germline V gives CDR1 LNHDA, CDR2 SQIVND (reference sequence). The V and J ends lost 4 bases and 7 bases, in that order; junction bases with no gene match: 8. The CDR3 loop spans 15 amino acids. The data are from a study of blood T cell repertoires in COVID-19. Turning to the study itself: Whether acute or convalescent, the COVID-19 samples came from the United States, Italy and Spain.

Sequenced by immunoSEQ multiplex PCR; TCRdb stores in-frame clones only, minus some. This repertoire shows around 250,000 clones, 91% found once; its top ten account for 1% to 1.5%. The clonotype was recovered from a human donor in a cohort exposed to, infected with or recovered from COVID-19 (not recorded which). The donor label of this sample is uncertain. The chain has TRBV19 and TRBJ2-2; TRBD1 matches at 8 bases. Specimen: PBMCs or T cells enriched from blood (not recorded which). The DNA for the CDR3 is TGTGCCAGTAGTACCCAGGACAGGGCGGACGGGGAGCTGTTTTTT. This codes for CASSTQDRADGELFF.